The clone carrying this T cell receptor (beta chain) was counted only a few times. The target antigen is unknown. This CDR3 is built from 14 residues. With 7 bases clipped from V and 4 bases from J, the junction kept 7 bases outside the gene matches. Germline V gives CDR1 WSHSY, CDR2 SAAADI. This entry is derived from a study of T cell repertoires in cytomegalovirus infection. Study summary: Indicated by public TCR beta signatures were CMV infection and matching HLA type. Study conclusions and caveats: HLA-C-restricted, CMV-specific TCR beta clonotypes were dominant ex vivo. Based on cumulative public TCR beta family frequency, carriers of CMV plus the relevant HLA were identified.

Using its own MiXCR run on the reads, TCRdb lists one record per CDR3 protein. The sample lists hundreds of thousands of distinct CDR3 sequences, about 11% occurring once. The sequence was obtained from a human donor in good health (CMV status not recorded). Some clones in this sample may be carry-over from other donors' samples. Sequencing input: PBMCs. The V and J genes are TRBV10-2 and TRBJ2-5, with 9 bases that match TRBD2. The DNA for the CDR3 is TGCGCCAGCACGGCGGGGGGGCCGGGAGAGACCCAGTACTTC. Protein sequence: CASTAGGPGETQYF.